These 27 T cell receptor beta chains were sequenced from one sample in a study of blood T cell repertoires in COVID-19. The protocol was immunoSEQ multiplex PCR, while the TCRdb copy is restricted to in-frame clones and leaves out a portion. The table records a few hundred thousand clones, roughly 85% of them present only once. Sequenced sample: peripheral blood. All receptors come from a woman aged 18-29 years with acute or convalescent COVID-19.

This chain joins TRBV28 and TRBJ2-1; TRBD2 matches 8 bases. CDR3 length: 17 residues. Germline V gene data show CDR1 as MDHEN and CDR2 as SYDVKM. V shed 8 bases, J shed 4 bases, and the junction held 16 bases outside the gene matches. The CDR3 is CASSFGGAAGDYNEQFF. CDR3 coding DNA: TGTGCCAGCTCTTTTGGGGGGGCAGCGGGAGATTACAATGAGCAGTTCTTC.

The genes are TRBV3-1 (or the pseudogene TRBV3-2) and TRBJ1-2, with D hard to call. Germline V lookup: CDR1 LGHDT, CDR2 YNNKEL (reference sequence). The CDR3 spans 15 residues. With 0 bases removed from V and 8 bases from J, the gap between germline ends came to 16 bases. The CDR3 DNA reads TGTGCCAGCAGCCAAGATACGGTGGGCAGAGGGGGCTACACCTTC. Amino acid sequence: CASSQDTVGRGGYTF.

This chain links TRBV18 with TRBJ1-6; no firm D call. Germline CDR1 KGHSH, CDR2 LQKENI. The CDR3 is made up of 16 amino acids. Trimming took off 2 bases at V and 1 base at J, with 9 bases between the two ends. CDR3 in DNA: TGTGCCAGCTCACCATATCCGTCTTCCTATAATTCACCCCTCCACTTT. It codes for CASSPYPSSYNSPLHF.

This chain joins TRBV1 and TRBJ2-4; TRBD1 is the table's D call, not checked against the DNA. TRBV1 is described as a pseudogene. The CDR3 covers 19 residues. CDR3: CTSSQDYTSYSGQGNIQYF. The CDR3 DNA sequence: TGCACCAGCAGCCAGGACTATACATCCTACTCGGGACAGGGGAACATTCAGTACTTC.

V and J are TRBV28 and TRBJ2-7; TRBD1 aligns across 7 bases. CDR1 and CDR2 from the germline V gene are MDHEN and SYDVKM. The trim removed 10 bases at V and 3 bases at J, leaving 15 bases unmatched. The CDR3 has 15 residues. As DNA, the CDR3 is TGTGCCACCACTACGACGGGACAGTCGAGCTACGAGCAGTACTTC. Protein: CATTTTGQSSYEQYF.

This clone occurred once. This chain connects TRBV3-1 (or the pseudogene TRBV3-2) to TRBJ2-7; D is ambiguous. The CDR3 consists of 13 residues. V dropped 7 bases and J dropped 6 bases, with 16 bases sitting between them. Germline-derived CDR1 and CDR2 are LGHDT and YNNKEL (reference sequence). CDR3 residues: CASTHQWLGEQYF. In DNA, the CDR3 is TGTGCCAGCACCCACCAATGGCTTGGCGAGCAGTACTTC.

This chain joins TRBV6-1 and TRBJ2-5, with D possibly matching TRBD2 (6 bases). The CDR3 extends over 15 amino acids. Trimming left V 3 bases short and J 0 bases short, with 11 bases between. CDR1 is MNHNS and CDR2 is SASEGT in the germline V gene. In DNA form, the CDR3 reads TGTGCCAGCAGTGATAGCGGCCGTGACCAAGAGACCCAGTACTTC. Translation gives CASSDSGRDQETQYF.

The V and J genes are TRBV6-5 and TRBJ2-7, with TRBD1 matching over 9 bases. This CDR3 contains 13 residues. V gave up 7 bases and J gave up 2 bases; unmatched junction bases: 3. Per germline, CDR1 MNHEY and CDR2 SVGAGI. CDR3: CASNRDRAYEQYF. Here the CDR3 DNA reads TGTGCCAGCAACCGGGACAGGGCCTACGAGCAGTACTTC.

J is TRBJ1-4 and V is TRBV2; D remains ambiguous. Per the germline V gene, CDR1 is SNHLY and CDR2 is FYNNEI. The CDR3 spans 15 residues. Trimming pared 5 bases from V and 8 bases from J, leaving 18 bases between. CDR3 DNA sequence: TGTGCCAGCAGTCTGTCCACTCCTAGAGGGGAAAAACTGTTTTTT. The encoded protein is CASSLSTPRGEKLFF. Drawing the rest from reference TRBV2 and TRBJ1-4, the complete variable domain is EPEVTQTPSHQVTQMGQEVILRCVPISNHLYFYWYRQILGQKVEFLVSFYNNEISEKSEIFDDQFSVERPDGSNFTLKIRSTKLEDSAMYFCASSLSTPRGEKLFFGSGTQLSVL.

The chain recombines TRBV9 with TRBJ2-5; 8 positions agree with TRBD2. The germline CDR1 and CDR2 sequences are SGDLS and YYNGEE. J gave up 5 bases and V 2 bases, and 8 bases lay outside the gene matches. The CDR3 runs 15 residues. CDR3: CASSVGSGAGETQYF. In DNA, the CDR3 is TGTGCCAGCAGCGTGGGTAGCGGGGCTGGGGAGACCCAGTACTTC.

This chain links TRBV19 with TRBJ1-5; no clear D gene. Trimming removed 4 bases from V and 0 bases from J, with 10 bases in between. Germline loops: CDR1 LNHDA, CDR2 SQIVND (reference sequence). The CDR3 contains 15 residues. The CDR3 bases are TGTGCCAGTAGTAGCACAGTTTATAGCAATCAGCCCCAGCATTTT. Protein product: CASSSTVYSNQPQHF. Full variable domain (missing parts from reference TRBV19 and TRBJ1-5): DGGITQSPKYLFRKEGQNVTLSCEQNLNHDAMYWYRQDPGQGLRLIYYSQIVNDFQKGDIAEGYSVSREKKESFPLTVTSAQKNPTAFYLCASSSTVYSNQPQHFGDGTRLSIL.

This chain uses TRBV30 with TRBJ1-3, with 8 positions matching TRBD1. Unmatched junction bases numbered 14, after V lost 2 bases and J lost 2 bases. The CDR3 runs to 18 residues. Germline-derived CDR1 and CDR2 are GTSNPN and SVGIG (reference sequence). The CDR3 DNA reads as TGTGCCTGGAGTCCCTCATTTGGACAGGGAGAAGCTGGAAACACCATATATTTT. It yields the protein CAWSPSFGQGEAGNTIYF.

The chain links TRBV27 to TRBJ1-5, with TRBD1 matching 11 bases. Germline CDR1 MNHEY, CDR2 SMNVEV (reference sequence). V trimming: 6 bases; J trimming: 11 bases; junction bases outside the gene matches: 12. This CDR3 has 15 amino acids. The CDR3 DNA is TGTGCCAGCAGCTCGGACAGGGGGCTGCATTCGGCCCAGCATTTT. This translates into CASSSDRGLHSAQHF.

V usage is TRBV19 and J usage is TRBJ1-1, with 10 bases lining up with TRBD1. The CDR3 spans 15 residues. Germline assignment: CDR1 LNHDA and CDR2 SQIVND (reference sequence). Trimming cost V 6 bases and J 6 bases; bases outside gene matches: 10. The CDR3 is CASRQGQGRIAEAFF. CDR3 nucleotide sequence: TGTGCCAGTAGACAGGGACAGGGGAGGATCGCTGAAGCTTTCTTT.

The gene calls are TRBV2 and TRBJ2-3; the D gene is possibly TRBD2 (5 bases). The CDR3 is 14 amino acids. CDR1 and CDR2 from the germline V gene are SNHLY and FYNNEI. V dropped 8 bases and J dropped 3 bases, with 15 bases sitting between them. CDR3 in amino acids: CASLRRDRTDTQYF. The CDR3 DNA sequence: TGTGCCAGCCTCCGACGGGATAGAACAGATACGCAGTATTTT.

The rearrangement uses TRBV9 and TRBJ2-1; the match to TRBD2 covers 9 bases. The J segment lost 1 base and the V segment lost 2 bases, leaving 1 base of the junction unmatched. The CDR3 consists of 15 residues. Germline V gene data show CDR1 as SGDLS and CDR2 as YYNGEE. In nucleotides, the CDR3 is TGTGCCAGCAGCGTCAGCGGGGGGTCCTACAATGAGCAGTTCTTC. Translating it yields CASSVSGGSYNEQFF. Using reference TRBV9 and TRBJ2-1 for the parts outside the CDR3, the full variable domain is DSGVTQTPKHLITATGQRVTLRCSPRSGDLSVYWYQQSLDQGLQFLIQYYNGEERAKGNILERFSAQQFPDLHSELNLSSLELGDSALYFCASSVSGGSYNEQFFGPGTRLTVL.

The rearrangement joins TRBV5-1 to TRBJ2-3, with D uncertain. The CDR3 is 13 amino acids. The germline CDR1 and CDR2 sequences are SGHRS and YFSETQ. V was cut by 5 bases and J by 0 bases, with 7 bases left in between. The CDR3 nucleotides read TGCGCCAGCAGGTCTCCTAGCACAGATACGCAGTATTTT. Protein: CASRSPSTDTQYF.

This clone was seen only a few times. The rearrangement links TRBV29-1 to TRBJ1-1, with 9 bases identical to TRBD1. Germline values: CDR1 SQVTM, CDR2 ANQGSEA. This CDR3 comprises 13 residues. J gave up 3 bases and V 3 bases, and 2 bases lay outside the gene matches. The CDR3 sequence: CSVEGQGYTEAFF. CDR3 bases: TGCAGCGTTGAGGGACAGGGTTACACTGAAGCTTTCTTT.

This clone was counted between two and nine times. The chain employs TRBV6-1 and TRBJ2-1, with D possibly being TRBD2 (5 bases). CDR1 and CDR2 (germline): MNHNS, SASEGT. The CDR3 is made up of 15 amino acids. V dropped 2 bases and J dropped 2 bases, with 10 bases sitting between them. CDR3 sequence: CASSETAGTYNEQFF. In DNA form, the CDR3 reads TGTGCCAGCAGTGAAACAGCCGGGACCTACAATGAGCAGTTCTTC.

The V and J genes are TRBV5-1 and TRBJ2-3, with 8 bases lining up with TRBD2. Germline V lookup: CDR1 SGHRS, CDR2 YFSETQ. CDR3 length: 16 residues. J was trimmed by 6 bases and V by 4 bases; bases with no gene match: 13. As DNA, the CDR3 is TGCGCCAGCAGCCAGATAGCGGGGTCTAGGGCGGATACGCAGTATTTT. This encodes CASSQIAGSRADTQYF.

The rearrangement uses TRBV5-1 and TRBJ1-3; maybe TRBD1 (6 bases). V was trimmed by 4 bases and J by 2 bases, leaving 10 bases between them. The CDR3 spans 14 residues. Germline loops: CDR1 SGHRS, CDR2 YFSETQ. CDR3 DNA: TGCGCCAGCAGCCAACAGGGAACTGGAAACACCATATATTTT. Translation gives CASSQQGTGNTIYF.

The chain uses TRBV9 and TRBJ1-2; 9 bases line up with TRBD1. The CDR3 extends over 14 amino acids. Germline-derived CDR1 and CDR2 are SGDLS and YYNGEE. The V gene end was trimmed by 4 bases and the J gene end by 5 bases; junction bases not matched to a gene: 6. The CDR3 region has the DNA TGTGCCAGCAGCCTCGGACAGGGGTTATATGGCTACACCTTC. This sequence encodes CASSLGQGLYGYTF.

The chain carries TRBV6-1 and TRBJ2-1, with D unclear. CDR3 size: 15 residues. With 2 bases removed from V and 0 bases from J, the gap between germline ends came to 8 bases. Per the germline V gene, CDR1 is MNHNS and CDR2 is SASEGT. The CDR3 coding sequence is TGTGCCAGCAGTGAATGGCCTAGCTCCTACAATGAGCAGTTCTTC. It yields the protein CASSEWPSSYNEQFF.

This clone was seen more than once but under ten times. CDR3: CASSIGQGEAFF. The CDR3 coding sequence is TGTGCCAGTAGTATAGGACAGGGCGAAGCTTTCTTT. This chain uses TRBV19 with TRBJ1-1, with TRBD1 identical over 7 bases. The CDR3 sequence is 12 residues long. The germline V gene has CDR1 LNHDA and CDR2 SQIVND (reference sequence). V shed 1 base, J shed 8 bases, and the junction held 1 base outside the gene matches.

The chain combines TRBV28 with TRBJ2-5; 11 positions match TRBD2. This CDR3 is built from 17 residues. Germline V gene lookup returns CDR1 MDHEN and CDR2 SYDVKM. Unmatched junction bases numbered 8, after V lost 2 bases and J lost 3 bases. Here the CDR3 reads CASSLDERGLAEETQYF. The CDR3 coding sequence is TGTGCCAGCAGTTTAGATGAGAGGGGACTAGCGGAAGAGACCCAGTACTTC.

V and J are TRBV18 and TRBJ1-2; D remains ambiguous. CDR1 and CDR2 from the germline V gene are KGHSH and LQKENI. This CDR3 is 15 amino acids long. The V gene lost 3 bases and the J gene lost 4 bases, with 15 bases spanning the gap. The CDR3 sequence: CASSPIPGDSYGYTF. For the CDR3, the DNA is TGTGCCAGCTCACCGATACCTGGAGATAGCTATGGCTACACCTTC.

The V gene is TRBV19, the J gene TRBJ1-4; no reliable D call. The germline V gene has CDR1 LNHDA and CDR2 SQIVND (reference sequence). CDR3 length equals 15 residues. The V end was cut by 3 bases, the J end by 5 bases, with 13 bases between. The DNA of the CDR3 is TGTGCCAGTAGTATCCGGTCAAACCAAAATGAAAAACTGTTTTTT. Its translation: CASSIRSNQNEKLFF.